This TCR beta chain was identified in a study of breast tumors, draining lymph nodes, adjacent tissues. Points from the study as a whole: Luminal-like breast cancer showed significantly higher tumor–nontumor repertoire similarity than basal-like. Tumor TCR diversity was below lymph nodes but above nontumor tissue. The data were judged consistent with most tumor T cells coming from lymph node and expanding in tumor.

Breast cancer patients provided tissue from their axillary draining lymph nodes. This clonotype showed up many times. The antigen is unknown. Using its own MiXCR run on the multiplex PCR reads, TCRdb lists one record per CDR3 protein. Of about 230,000 distinct CDR3 sequences listed, roughly 32% were seen once; the top ten hold around 1.5%. Trimming took 2 bases from V and 2 from J, leaving 9 bases between them. This CDR3 comprises 13 residues. Germline V gene lookup returns CDR1 SQVTM and CDR2 ANQGSEA. The source is a female donor with breast cancer. Some clones in this sample may be carry-over from other donors' samples. Material: axillary lymph node tissue. The genes are TRBV29-1 and TRBJ2-5; TRBD1 is a possible D gene (6 bases). The CDR3 bases are TGCAGCGTTGAAAGGACAGAACAAGAGACCCAGTACTTC. It encodes CSVERTEQETQYF.